Below, 22 T cell receptor beta chains from the same sample are listed, as sequenced in a study of beta chain features in type 1 diabetes. Expressed TCRB transcripts were sequenced because the entire RNA isolate underwent reverse transcription. The data were produced by immunoSEQ multiplex PCR, yet TCRdb's version contains in-frame clones alone and is incomplete. Among 15,000 to 19,000 clones listed, approximately 47% were seen once. Sample: stem cell memory CD4+ T cells from blood. These receptors were taken from a woman aged 35 to 49 in good health.

This clone was detected once. This chain uses TRBV5-1 with TRBJ1-4, with 7 bases lining up with TRBD1. J was trimmed by 5 bases and V by 5 bases; bases with no gene match: 6. This CDR3 is built from 14 residues. Germline V gene sequence: CDR1 SGHRS, CDR2 YFSETQ. CDR3 amino acids: CASRSGQQNEKLFF. CDR3 nucleotides: TGCGCCAGCAGGTCGGGACAGCAGAATGAAAAACTGTTTTTT.

This clone has a single count. The V call is TRBV27, the J call TRBJ2-1; 7 bases agree with TRBD1. The CDR3 spans 16 residues. CDR1 MNHEY and CDR2 SMNVEV come from the germline V gene (reference sequence). The V gene end was trimmed by 5 bases and the J gene end by 1 base; junction bases not matched to a gene: 8. The CDR3 region has the DNA TGTGCCAGCAGTATGACAGGGTCCGGGTCCTACAATGAGCAGTTCTTC. This gives the protein CASSMTGSGSYNEQFF.

The rearrangement links TRBV7-2 to TRBJ2-7; 8 bases agree with TRBD1. V dropped 5 bases and J dropped 1; count of bases not matched to a gene: 7. This CDR3 contains 15 residues. Germline V gene sequence: CDR1 SGHTA, CDR2 FQGNSA. In nucleotides, the CDR3 is TGTGCCAGCAGCCTAAGACAGGGGATATCCTACGAGCAGTACTTC. This codes for CASSLRQGISYEQYF.

This chain uses TRBV5-5 with TRBJ2-2; D is possibly TRBD2 (6 bases). Trimming removed 0 bases from V and 4 bases from J, with 19 bases in between. From germline, CDR1 is SGHKS and CDR2 YYEKEE (reference sequence). The CDR3 runs to 18 residues. CDR3 sequence: CASSLVRGGTFGTGELFF. CDR3 DNA: TGTGCCAGCAGCTTGGTTAGGGGTGGGACTTTCGGCACCGGGGAGCTGTTTTTT.

In this sample, this clone turned up a few times. The chain carries TRBV5-4 and TRBJ2-7; TRBD1 matches 10 bases. The CDR3 has 14 amino acids. CDR1 and CDR2 from the germline V gene are SGHNT and YYREEE (reference sequence). With V trimmed by 5 bases and J by 4 bases, 6 bases remained unmatched. DNA of the CDR3: TGTGCCAGCAGTCCGGGGACAGGGGCGTACGAGCAGTACTTC. Protein sequence: CASSPGTGAYEQYF.

This clone appeared a few times. This chain connects TRBV7-7 to TRBJ2-2; D is perhaps TRBD2 (5 bases). The CDR3 extends over 13 amino acids. V was shortened by 6 bases and J by 5 bases, with 10 bases between the two germline ends. Germline assignment: CDR1 SSHAT and CDR2 FNYEAQ (reference sequence). The CDR3 nucleotides are TGTGCCAGCAGTCGGACTGAAACCGGGGAGCTGTTTTTT. This encodes CASSRTETGELFF.

The chain uses TRBV7-2 and TRBJ2-7; D is perhaps TRBD1 (6 bases). This CDR3 has 16 amino acids. CDR1 is SGHTA and CDR2 is FQGNSA in the germline V gene. V lost 4 bases to trimming and J lost 5 bases, with 21 bases between them. DNA of the CDR3: TGTGCCAGCAGCTCCTTCAGGGGAAGGGGGAGCGACGAGCAGTACTTC. Encoded protein: CASSSFRGRGSDEQYF.

This chain links TRBV6-5 with TRBJ2-3; possible D gene TRBD2, 7 bases. Germline-derived CDR1 and CDR2 are MNHEY and SVGAGI. This CDR3 region has 16 residues. V was trimmed by 4 bases and J by 6 bases, leaving 20 bases between them. Here the CDR3 DNA reads TGTGCCAGCAGTTCCCTCTTAGGGGGGGGTTGGGATACGCAGTATTTT. The encoded protein is CASSSLLGGGWDTQYF.

This clone was seen a single time. The chain joins TRBV10-1 to TRBJ2-1, with TRBD1 as a possible D gene (6 bases). The germline CDR1 and CDR2 sequences are WNHNN and SYGVQD (reference sequence). CDR3 length: 18 amino acids. V was trimmed by 0 bases and J by 12 bases, leaving 27 bases between them. The CDR3 loop reads CASSESTGRLDLQYRQFF. DNA for the CDR3: TGCGCCAGCAGTGAGTCTACAGGGCGCTTGGACTTACAATATCGGCAGTTCTTC.

The chain couples TRBV5-1 to TRBJ2-2, with no clear D. The V end lost 4 bases, the J end lost 4 bases, and 11 bases lay between the germline ends. The CDR3 totals 14 residues. From germline, CDR1 is SGHRS and CDR2 YFSETQ. CDR3 sequence (DNA): TGCGCCAGCAGCCCCGCGGCGGTCACCGGGGAGCTGTTTTTT. This encodes CASSPAAVTGELFF.

The sample holds one count of this clone. The J gene is TRBJ2-7, the V gene TRBV4-1; D ambiguous. CDR3 length equals 11 residues. Trimming pared 6 bases from V and 1 base from J, leaving 4 bases between. CDR1 is MGHRA and CDR2 is YSYEKL in the germline V gene. The CDR3 is CASSNSYEQYF. As DNA, the CDR3 is TGCGCCAGCAGTAATTCCTACGAGCAGTACTTC.

V and J are TRBV4-2 and TRBJ1-5, with D uncertain. V was cut by 3 bases and J by 1 base, with 37 bases left in between. The V gene's germline CDR1 is LGHNA and CDR2 YNFKEQ. This CDR3 region has 24 residues. The CDR3 is CASSHTPASRGWENWVLSNQPQHF. For the CDR3, the DNA is TGTGCCAGCAGCCATACCCCGGCGTCACGCGGGTGGGAGAATTGGGTATTGAGCAATCAGCCCCAGCATTTT.

This clone appeared a few times. CDR3 loop: CASSSHTSSGANVLTF. The DNA of the CDR3 is TGTGCCAGCAGTTCCCATACTAGCTCTGGGGCCAACGTCCTGACTTTC. The chain links TRBV6-6 to TRBJ2-6; possibly TRBD2 for D (5 bases). CDR3 length: 16 residues. Germline V lookup: CDR1 MNHNY, CDR2 SVGAGI (reference sequence). The V gene lost 4 bases and the J gene lost 0 bases, with 10 bases spanning the gap.

The gene calls are TRBV5-1 and TRBJ2-1; TRBD2 agrees at 7 bases. The CDR3 has 15 residues. Losses at the gene ends were 1 base for V and 3 bases for J; bases not matched to a gene: 4. Looked up from germline, CDR1 is SGHRS and CDR2 is YFSETQ. The CDR3 DNA reads TGCGCCAGCAGCTTGCTAGCGGAAAACTACAATGAGCAGTTCTTC. Amino acids: CASSLLAENYNEQFF.

V usage is TRBV5-1 and J usage is TRBJ2-3, with D perhaps matching TRBD1 (6 bases). V shed 0 bases and J shed 4 bases, with 9 bases lying between them. CDR3 length equals 14 residues. Germline V CDR1 and CDR2: SGHRS, YFSETQ. The CDR3 DNA follows: TGCGCCAGCAGCTTGGGGCAGGGGCCAGATACGCAGTATTTT. Its protein product is CASSLGQGPDTQYF.

V usage is TRBV21-1 and J usage is TRBJ2-7; TRBD2 reflects the table's D call only, with no check against the DNA. TRBV21-1 is flagged as a pseudogene. The CDR3 length is 16 residues. CDR3 loop: CASSKVQRGQAYEQYF. DNA for the CDR3: TGTGCCAGCAGCAAAGTCCAGCGGGGCCAGGCCTACGAGCAGTACTTC.

The chain links TRBV5-1 to TRBJ1-2, with 8 bases lining up with TRBD1. Trimming at V came to 0 bases and at J to 2 bases, leaving 3 bases not matched to a gene. CDR3 size: 15 residues. The germline V gene has CDR1 SGHRS and CDR2 YFSETQ. The CDR3 DNA is TGCGCCAGCAGCTTGGAATGGGACAGGAACTATGGCTACACCTTC. It encodes CASSLEWDRNYGYTF.

This sequence joins TRBV4-3 and TRBJ2-7; D is uncertain. Between the trimmed V and J ends, which lost 2 bases and 5 bases, there was a span of 13 bases. The CDR3 is made up of 14 amino acids. Germline V gene data show CDR1 as LGHNA and CDR2 as YSLEER. CDR3 DNA: TGCGCCAGCAGCCAAAAGTGGCCGATGGACGAGCAGTACTTC. Its protein is CASSQKWPMDEQYF.

The gene calls are TRBV10-3 and TRBJ2-3; 11 nucleotides line up with TRBD2. Germline V CDR1 and CDR2: ENHRY, SYGVKD. The CDR3 runs 17 residues. V gave up 0 bases and J gave up 3 bases; unmatched junction bases: 5. This chain's CDR3 is CAISESDLAGGTDTQYF. The DNA of the CDR3 is TGTGCCATCAGTGAGTCGGATCTAGCGGGGGGAACAGATACGCAGTATTTT.

This clone was picked up a small number of times. The genes are TRBV28 and TRBJ1-5, with D unclear. CDR1 is MDHEN, CDR2 SYDVKM, per germline. Deletions cut 7 bases from V and 3 bases from J, with 16 bases between. The CDR3 consists of 15 residues. As DNA, the CDR3 is TGTGCCAGCACCCCGCCGGGTGGTAACAATCAGCCCCAGCATTTT. Protein: CASTPPGGNNQPQHF. Together with reference TRBV28 and TRBJ1-5, the CDR3 gives the full variable domain: DVKVTQSSRYLVKRTGEKVFLECVQDMDHENMFWYRQDPGLGLRLIYFSYDVKMKEKGDIPEGYSVSREKKERFSLILESASTNQTSMYLCASTPPGGNNQPQHFGDGTRLSIL.

The chain links TRBV5-1 to TRBJ2-3; a weak D match, TRBD2 (6 bases). This CDR3 has 12 amino acids. The germline V and J ends were trimmed by 8 bases and 8 bases, with 15 bases remaining between them. CDR1 and CDR2 from the germline V gene are SGHRS and YFSETQ. The CDR3 loop is CASSRMEGTQYF. CDR3 nucleotides: TGCGCCAGTTCAAGGATGGAGGGTACGCAGTATTTT.

This clone was seen only a few times. The chain joins TRBV18 to TRBJ1-2, with TRBD1 matching 8 bases. This CDR3 has 16 residues. Looked up from germline, CDR1 is KGHSH and CDR2 is LQKENI. V was clipped by 4 bases and J by 0 bases; unmatched bases: 7. The CDR3 coding sequence is TGTGCCAGCTCACAGGACAGGGTCCGTCCTAACTATGGCTACACCTTC. Its protein is CASSQDRVRPNYGYTF.